The next 26 T cell receptor beta chains were all read from a single sample in a study of cytomegalovirus exposure and HLA in healthy donors. The PCR employed 60 Vbeta primers together with 13 Jbeta primers. Produced via immunoSEQ multiplex PCR; TCRdb's table is partial and in-frame only. In the table there are 200,000 or so clones, about 78% of which are singletons. Sequencing was carried out using PBMCs. The receptors originated from a male donor in good health and CMV-seronegative.

The gene calls are TRBV4-1 and TRBJ1-6; 7 bases are a match to TRBD1. With 5 bases clipped from V and 7 bases from J, the junction kept 17 bases outside the gene matches. CDR1 is MGHRA, CDR2 YSYEKL, per germline. The CDR3 is made up of 18 amino acids. The CDR3 region is CASSAARGARQGNSPLHF. The CDR3 DNA reads TGCGCCAGCAGCGCAGCTAGGGGAGCCCGACAGGGAAATTCACCCCTCCACTTT.

The rearrangement uses TRBV2 and TRBJ2-3; D is undetermined. This CDR3 region has 14 residues. The germline V gene encodes CDR1 SNHLY and CDR2 FYNNEI. V shed 3 bases and J shed 1 base, with 8 bases lying between them. The CDR3 DNA reads as TGTGCCAGCAGTGATCAAGCGCGCACAGATACGCAGTATTTT. It specifies CASSDQARTDTQYF.

The chain uses TRBV28 and TRBJ1-1, with D unclear. Germline loops: CDR1 MDHEN, CDR2 SYDVKM. Trimming removed 7 bases from V and 0 bases from J, with 12 bases in between. The length of the CDR3 is 14 residues. The CDR3, as DNA: TGTGCCAGCACCCCTTGGGGAGTGAACACTGAAGCTTTCTTT. Translation: CASTPWGVNTEAFF.

V and J are TRBV7-6 and TRBJ1-2, with TRBD1 matching over 9 bases. Trimming took 4 bases from V and 8 from J; bases not matched to a gene: 8. Per germline, CDR1 SGHVS and CDR2 FNYEAQ. The CDR3 is 14 residues long. The CDR3 bases are TGTGCCAGCAGCTCATTACAGGGGGCGGGGGGCTACACCTTC. Translated: CASSSLQGAGGYTF.

The V gene is TRBV10-3, the J gene TRBJ2-7; 9 nucleotides align to TRBD2. Germline CDR1 is ENHRY and CDR2 is SYGVKD. The CDR3 contains 18 residues. V shed 7 bases and J 0 bases; nucleotides not matched to a gene: 16. CDR3 loop: CAIKSSGSGRPSSYEQYF. CDR3 coding DNA: TGTGCCATCAAAAGTAGTGGAAGCGGGAGGCCTAGCTCCTACGAGCAGTACTTC.

The chain carries TRBV9 and TRBJ1-3; the D is unclear. This CDR3 contains 15 residues. Trimming cost V 1 base and J 0 bases, with 8 bases left between them. The germline V gene encodes CDR1 SGDLS and CDR2 YYNGEE. This CDR3 reads CASSVTGLSGNTIYF. In DNA form, the CDR3 reads TGTGCCAGCAGCGTAACTGGACTCTCTGGAAACACCATATATTTT.

V is TRBV6-1 and J is TRBJ2-6; D is uncertain. The CDR3 length is 15 residues. The germline V gene encodes CDR1 MNHNS and CDR2 SASEGT. The V and J ends lost 2 bases and 0 bases respectively, with 5 bases between them. The CDR3 here is CASSESISGANVLTF. CDR3 DNA: TGTGCCAGCAGTGAATCCATCTCTGGGGCCAACGTCCTGACTTTC.

This clone came up a few times. The chain carries TRBV5-6 and TRBJ2-7; possible D gene TRBD2, 5 bases. CDR1 and CDR2 (germline): SGHDT, YYEEEE. The CDR3 is made up of 14 amino acids. V lost 4 bases and J 3 bases, leaving 14 bases between the germline ends. The CDR3 region is CASSQESSSYEQYF. The CDR3 DNA reads TGTGCCAGCAGCCAAGAATCTAGCAGCTACGAGCAGTACTTC.

The rearrangement joins TRBV19 to TRBJ1-5; D is uncertain. CDR3 length: 14 amino acids. Germline V CDR1 and CDR2: LNHDA, SQIVND (reference sequence). V shed 3 bases and J shed 7 bases, with 13 bases lying between them. This chain's CDR3 is CASSMEQRQQPQHF. CDR3 DNA: TGTGCCAGTAGTATGGAGCAGCGCCAACAGCCCCAGCATTTT. Combining the CDR3 with reference TRBV19 and TRBJ1-5 gives the whole variable domain DGGITQSPKYLFRKEGQNVTLSCEQNLNHDAMYWYRQDPGQGLRLIYYSQIVNDFQKGDIAEGYSVSREKKESFPLTVTSAQKNPTAFYLCASSMEQRQQPQHFGDGTRLSIL.

The chain uses TRBV10-3 and TRBJ2-3; possibly TRBD2 for D (6 bases). The CDR3 length is 13 residues. The V end was cut by 4 bases, the J end by 14 bases, with 19 bases between. Germline V CDR1 and CDR2: ENHRY, SYGVKD. The CDR3 loop is CAISAGTPGHPYF. CDR3 coding DNA: TGTGCCATCAGTGCCGGGACTCCAGGTCATCCGTATTTT.

The rearrangement joins TRBV5-5 to TRBJ1-5, with D unresolved. CDR1 and CDR2 (germline): SGHKS, YYEKEE (reference sequence). This CDR3 has 17 amino acids. Deletions cut 2 bases from V and 1 base from J, with 16 bases between. CDR3 region: CASSFDFLRSSNQPQHF. Written as DNA, the CDR3 is TGTGCCAGCAGCTTTGACTTTCTGCGGAGCAGCAATCAGCCCCAGCATTTT.

This clone is a singleton in its sample. The CDR3 sequence: CASRGQANTGELFF. DNA for the CDR3: TGTGCCAGCCGGGGACAGGCCAACACCGGGGAGCTGTTTTTT. The J gene is TRBJ2-2, the V gene TRBV18; 8 bases map to TRBD1. In germline, CDR1 is KGHSH, CDR2 LQKENI. This CDR3 has 14 residues. Trimming cost V 8 bases and J 2 bases; bases outside gene matches: 4.

This chain joins TRBV6-1 and TRBJ2-2; D is possibly TRBD2 (5 bases). CDR1 MNHNS and CDR2 SASEGT come from the germline V gene. There are 13 residues in the CDR3. V was clipped by 5 bases and J by 1 base, with 5 bases between them. CDR3 sequence (DNA): TGTGCCAGCAGTAGCGGGAACACCGGGGAGCTGTTTTTT. Amino acids: CASSSGNTGELFF.

The V call is TRBV19, the J call TRBJ1-2, with TRBD1 as a possible D gene (5 bases). From germline, CDR1 is LNHDA and CDR2 SQIVND (reference sequence). This CDR3 is built from 13 residues. V gave up 3 bases and J gave up 4 bases, with 9 bases separating them. The CDR3 bases are TGTGCCAGTAGTATGGGGGGGAGCTATGGCTACACCTTC. Its translation: CASSMGGSYGYTF. Looking up the rest from reference TRBV19 and TRBJ1-2 gives the full variable domain: DGGITQSPKYLFRKEGQNVTLSCEQNLNHDAMYWYRQDPGQGLRLIYYSQIVNDFQKGDIAEGYSVSREKKESFPLTVTSAQKNPTAFYLCASSMGGSYGYTFGSGTRLTVV.

The chain joins TRBV29-1 to TRBJ1-2; D uncertain. Trimming removed 1 base at V and 3 bases at J, with 30 bases between. Per the germline V gene, CDR1 is SQVTM and CDR2 is ANQGSEA. The length of the CDR3 is 20 residues. The CDR3: CSVEGGSEPRWTGVYYGYTF. In DNA form, the CDR3 reads TGCAGCGTTGAAGGAGGGTCCGAGCCTCGTTGGACTGGGGTTTACTATGGCTACACCTTC.

In DNA, the CDR3 is TGCGCCAGCAGCCAAACAGGGGGCGGTCAGCCCCAGCATTTT. Translating it yields CASSQTGGGQPQHF. The rearrangement links TRBV4-1 to TRBJ1-5; TRBD1 aligns across 9 bases. The CDR3 totals 14 residues. The ends lost 2 bases at V and 6 bases at J; junction bases unmatched: 2. CDR1 and CDR2 (germline): MGHRA, YSYEKL.

The V gene is TRBV11-3, the J gene TRBJ1-1, with D possibly being TRBD1 (5 bases). The germline CDR1 and CDR2 sequences are SGHNT and YENEEA. Trimming left V 2 bases short and J 4 bases short, with 8 bases between. This CDR3 has 13 residues. CDR3 in DNA: TGTGCCAGCAGCTTATCCGGGGGCACTGAAGCTTTCTTT. It yields the protein CASSLSGGTEAFF. The variable domain in full, with the rest retrieved from reference TRBV11-3 and TRBJ1-1, is EAGVVQSPRYKIIEKKQPVAFWCNPISGHNTLYWYLQNLGQGPELLIRYENEEAVDDSQLPKDRFSAERLKGVDSTLKIQPAELGDSAVYLCASSLSGGTEAFFGQGTRLTVV.

This chain links TRBV7-2 with TRBJ2-1; 7 bases are shared with TRBD2. Germline trimming cut 2 bases from V and 4 bases from J; bases unmatched to any gene: 5. CDR1 and CDR2 (germline): SGHTA, FQGNSA. This CDR3 is built from 15 residues. CDR3 nucleotide sequence: TGTGCCAGCAGCTTATCTCTAGCGGAGTACAATGAGCAGTTCTTC. This gives the protein CASSLSLAEYNEQFF.

The rearrangement links TRBV7-9 to TRBJ2-7; D unclear. Germline values: CDR1 SEHNR, CDR2 FQNEAQ (reference sequence). V was cut by 2 bases and J by 2 bases, with 19 bases left in between. The CDR3 contains 17 residues. CDR3 protein: CASSLTRTEWMTYEQYF. The CDR3 nucleotides read TGTGCCAGCAGCTTAACTCGTACGGAGTGGATGACCTACGAGCAGTACTTC.

The chain employs TRBV5-1 and TRBJ2-7; D unclear. The CDR3 totals 12 residues. Germline V gene data show CDR1 as SGHRS and CDR2 as YFSETQ. The V and J ends lost 0 bases and 6 bases respectively, with 7 bases between them. The CDR3 reads CASSLGASEQYF. CDR3 DNA: TGCGCCAGCAGCTTGGGAGCAAGCGAGCAGTACTTC.

This rearrangement joins TRBV6-6 to TRBJ2-1; 7 bases fit TRBD2. The V gene end was trimmed by 2 bases and the J gene end by 3 bases; junction bases not matched to a gene: 7. Germline V CDR1 and CDR2: MNHNY, SVGAGI (reference sequence). The CDR3 is made up of 16 amino acids. The CDR3 loop is CASSYVAGVSYNEQFF. CDR3 coding DNA: TGTGCCAGCAGTTACGTCGCGGGGGTCAGCTACAATGAGCAGTTCTTC.

The V gene is TRBV10-3, the J gene TRBJ1-6, with D maybe TRBD1 (6 bases). V lost 2 bases and J lost 7, with 15 bases in between. Germline CDR1 ENHRY, CDR2 SYGVKD. The CDR3 sequence is 16 residues long. DNA of the CDR3: TGTGCCATCAGTGAGCCGGGTGACAGGAGAAATTCACCCCTCCACTTT. Translated: CAISEPGDRRNSPLHF.

In its sample, this clone was seen many times. The rearrangement uses TRBV18 and TRBJ1-2, with a tentative D call TRBD1 (5 bases). The CDR3 runs 15 residues. Trimming removed 6 bases from V and 0 bases from J, with 14 bases in between. Germline V CDR1 and CDR2: KGHSH, LQKENI. In DNA form, the CDR3 reads TGTGCCAGCTCGTCCCGACAGAACGCTAACTATGGCTACACCTTC. Translation: CASSSRQNANYGYTF.

The rearrangement uses TRBV28 and TRBJ2-3; TRBD1 matches 9 bases. Germline CDR1 and CDR2: MDHEN and SYDVKM. V shed 5 bases, J shed 3 bases, and the junction held 6 bases outside the gene matches. This CDR3 contains 15 residues. The CDR3, as DNA: TGTGCCAGCAGTCCGACAGGGGGTGGGACAGATACGCAGTATTTT. This codes for CASSPTGGGTDTQYF.

The V and J genes are TRBV6-1 and TRBJ2-1; TRBD2 agrees at 8 bases. The junction had 16 bases not matched to a gene; V was cut back by 4 bases and J by 5 bases. Germline assignment: CDR1 MNHNS and CDR2 SASEGT. The CDR3 has 18 residues. The chain's CDR3 is CASSASVLAGGLNNEQFF. CDR3 coding DNA: TGTGCCAGCAGTGCCTCCGTACTGGCGGGAGGCCTAAACAATGAGCAGTTCTTC.

This clone was counted between two and nine times. The chain combines TRBV18 with TRBJ2-7; TRBD2 might be the D (5 bases). The germline gives CDR1 KGHSH, CDR2 LQKENI. The CDR3 sequence is 16 residues long. V lost 2 bases, J lost 6 bases, and 20 bases lay in between. In nucleotides, the CDR3 is TGTGCCAGCTCACCAACCCCACCAGCGGAACTTTCCGAGCAGTACTTC. It yields the protein CASSPTPPAELSEQYF.